This T cell receptor (beta chain) was sequenced during a study of CD4 T cells in relation to SARS-CoV-2 and coronaviruses. Study summary: ViraFEST: approximately ten-day antigen culture of PBMCs, then TCR beta CDR3 sequencing.

Libraries were prepared by immunoSEQ multiplex PCR; TCRdb keeps only in-frame clonotypes and omits some of them. The sample has 20,000 to 25,000 clones, approximately 82% seen once; the top ten hold about 18%. Notes on this clone: Its matching antigen is unknown.

Before the COVID-19 pandemic, during about 2010-2018, CD4+ T cells were taken from unexposed donors. CD4+ T cells were isolated from the cells after 10 days of culture. Cells permitting, SARS-CoV-2 S/N and four cold-coronavirus spikes were tested on unexposed-donor CD4+ T cells. The CDR3 runs to 16 residues. With 0 bases clipped from V and 5 bases from J, the junction kept 7 bases outside the gene matches. CDR1 and CDR2 (germline): LGHNT, FRNRAP. J is TRBJ2-7 and V is TRBV12-5, with TRBD1 matching over 10 bases. This clonotype originated in a human donor in good health. Input material: CD4+ T cells from PBMCs, cultured in vitro. CDR3 sequence reads: CASGLVLGTGANEQYF. The CDR3 region has the DNA TGTGCTAGTGGTTTGGTACTCGGGACAGGGGCTAACGAGCAGTACTTC.